These 21 T cell receptor beta chains came from one sample sequenced in a study of cytomegalovirus exposure and HLA in healthy donors. The PCR made use of 60 Vbeta and 13 Jbeta primers. Assay: immunoSEQ multiplex PCR; the TCRdb copy retains only in-frame clones and omits some. Among 150,000 or so clones, 77% were seen once, and the ten largest hold roughly 4.2%. Sequenced input: PBMCs. The receptor source for this set is a male donor in good health and CMV-seronegative.

V usage is TRBV11-1 and J usage is TRBJ2-5, with 8 positions matching TRBD1. With V trimmed by 0 bases and J by 0 bases, 6 bases remained unmatched. Germline V CDR1 and CDR2: SGHAT, FQDESV (reference sequence). This CDR3 is built from 17 residues. CDR3 region: CASSLAVWDRYQETQYF. DNA for the CDR3: TGTGCCAGCAGCTTAGCTGTCTGGGACAGGTACCAAGAGACCCAGTACTTC. Complete variable domain (other parts from reference TRBV11-1 and TRBJ2-5): EAEVAQSPRYKITEKSQAVAFWCDPISGHATLYWYRQILGQGPELLVQFQDESVVDDSQLPKDRFSAERLKGVDSTLKIQPAELGDSAMYLCASSLAVWDRYQETQYFGPGTRLLVL.

This clone was observed once. This sequence joins TRBV4-2 and TRBJ2-2, with D perhaps TRBD2 (5 bases). CDR3 length equals 13 residues. The germline CDR1 and CDR2 sequences are LGHNA and YNFKEQ. V was trimmed by 5 bases and J by 11 bases, leaving 15 bases between them. CDR3 in DNA: TGTGCCAGCAGCGCCGCCGGGGTTGCAGAGCTGTTTTTT. Protein product: CASSAAGVAELFF.

This sequence joins TRBV5-4 and TRBJ1-2, with D tentatively TRBD1 (5 bases). The CDR3 has 17 residues. Germline CDR1 is SGHNT and CDR2 is YYREEE (reference sequence). Trimming removed 1 base from V and 4 bases from J, with 20 bases in between. The CDR3 reads CASSLFGEVGAFYGYTF. In nucleotides, the CDR3 is TGTGCCAGCAGCTTGTTCGGTGAGGTAGGGGCTTTCTATGGCTACACCTTC.

The chain recombines TRBV5-4 with TRBJ2-7, with 8 positions matching TRBD2. V trimming: 4 bases; J trimming: 6 bases; junction bases outside the gene matches: 6. The CDR3 has 13 residues. Germline CDR1 SGHNT, CDR2 YYREEE (reference sequence). The CDR3 loop is CASSQTSAREQYF. The CDR3 bases are TGTGCCAGCAGCCAGACTAGCGCACGCGAGCAGTACTTC. Full variable domain (remainder filled in from reference TRBV5-4 and TRBJ2-7): ETGVTQSPTHLIKTRGQQVTLRCSSQSGHNTVSWYQQALGQGPQFIFQYYREEENGRGNFPPRFSGLQFPNYSSELNVNALELDDSALYLCASSQTSAREQYFGPGTRLTVT.

The rearrangement joins TRBV15 to TRBJ2-7; 12 bases are shared with TRBD1. Germline V gives CDR1 LNHNV, CDR2 YYDKDF (reference sequence). The CDR3 is 19 residues long. The V segment lost 7 bases and the J segment 0 bases; nucleotides outside the gene matches: 16. CDR3 nucleotide sequence: TGTGCCACCACCAAGAACCCGGGACAGGGGGCGTGTGACTCCTACGAGCAGTACTTC. It is translated as CATTKNPGQGACDSYEQYF.

This chain links TRBV5-4 with TRBJ1-1, with 7 bases fitting TRBD1. V was pared by 0 bases and J by 2 bases, with 4 bases of the junction left unmatched. Per the germline V gene, CDR1 is SGHNT and CDR2 is YYREEE (reference sequence). CDR3 length: 15 amino acids. The CDR3 here is CASSLGTGLNTEAFF. The CDR3 bases are TGTGCCAGCAGCTTGGGGACAGGCCTTAACACTGAAGCTTTCTTT.

The chain recombines TRBV11-2 with TRBJ2-7, with a tentative D call TRBD2 (6 bases). The CDR3 extends over 18 amino acids. Germline V gene data show CDR1 as SGHAT and CDR2 as FQNNGV. V lost 5 bases to trimming and J lost 0 bases, with 23 bases between them. Here the CDR3 reads CASSDTEGPLEGSYEQYF. CDR3 in DNA: TGTGCCAGCAGCGACACCGAGGGACCGCTGGAGGGCTCCTACGAGCAGTACTTC.

The J gene is TRBJ1-3, the V gene TRBV14; the D is unclear. Germline CDR1 reads SGHDN; CDR2 reads FVKESK. The V gene lost 4 bases and the J gene lost 0 bases, with 10 bases spanning the gap. The CDR3 is 15 amino acids. The DNA for the CDR3 is TGTGCCAGCAGCCCCCTTTGGAGCTCTGGAAACACCATATATTTT. Translated, it gives CASSPLWSSGNTIYF.

This chain connects TRBV25-1 to TRBJ1-2; a weak D match, TRBD1 (5 bases). The CDR3 is 14 amino acids. Germline values: CDR1 MGHDK, CDR2 SYGVNS. Deletions cut 3 bases from V and 9 bases from J, with 17 bases between. This CDR3 reads CASSEETGFRSYTF. CDR3 sequence (DNA): TGTGCCAGCAGTGAGGAAACAGGCTTCCGTAGCTACACCTTC.

The chain recombines TRBV27 with TRBJ1-2; D possibly corresponds to TRBD1 (6 bases). From germline, CDR1 is MNHEY and CDR2 SMNVEV (reference sequence). The CDR3 contains 14 residues. The V and J ends lost 6 bases and 6 bases respectively, with 17 bases between them. CDR3 nucleotide sequence: TGTGCCAGCAGAAGCCGTCAGGGGTGGCATGGCTACACCTTC. Encoded protein: CASRSRQGWHGYTF.

This rearrangement joins TRBV5-1 to TRBJ2-3; 10 bases map to TRBD2. CDR3 length equals 15 residues. Germline CDR1 is SGHRS and CDR2 is YFSETQ. V was pared by 1 base and J by 4 bases, with 3 bases of the junction left unmatched. The CDR3 nucleotides are TGCGCCAGCAGCTTGACTAGCGGGACCGCAGATACGCAGTATTTT. This encodes CASSLTSGTADTQYF.

The chain joins TRBV7-9 to TRBJ1-5; maybe TRBD1 (6 bases). The germline gives CDR1 SEHNR, CDR2 FQNEAQ (reference sequence). Trimming took off 4 bases at V and 1 base at J, with 14 bases between the two ends. The CDR3 has 16 residues. The CDR3 region has the DNA TGTGCCAGCAGCTCGAGTGACAGGCCAAGCAATCAGCCCCAGCATTTT. Translated: CASSSSDRPSNQPQHF.

The chain couples TRBV7-2 to TRBJ2-7, with 8 bases matching TRBD2. Germline V gene data show CDR1 as SGHTA and CDR2 as FQGNSA. The V gene end was trimmed by 6 bases and the J gene end by 0 bases; junction bases not matched to a gene: 10. This CDR3 contains 16 residues. Written as DNA, the CDR3 is TGTGCCAGCAGTGACCGGGGTAGCGGGAACTCCTACGAGCAGTACTTC. Protein sequence: CASSDRGSGNSYEQYF.

The V gene is TRBV6-5, the J gene TRBJ1-1, with TRBD1 matching 10 bases. The CDR3 sequence is 14 residues long. Germline loops: CDR1 MNHEY, CDR2 SVGAGI. The ends lost 2 bases at V and 5 bases at J; junction bases unmatched: 2. DNA for the CDR3: TGTGCCAGCAGTTACGACAGGGGGCTGACTGAAGCTTTCTTT. Translating it yields CASSYDRGLTEAFF.

The chain combines TRBV19 with TRBJ1-6, with D maybe TRBD1 (5 bases). The CDR3 spans 15 residues. Germline V gene data show CDR1 as LNHDA and CDR2 as SQIVND (reference sequence). The V end was cut by 7 bases, the J end by 7 bases, with 17 bases between. This CDR3 reads CASTSRAGYNSPLHF. The CDR3 coding sequence is TGTGCCAGTACCTCCCGGGCAGGGTACAATTCACCCCTCCACTTT.

The chain couples TRBV5-1 to TRBJ2-2; possible D gene TRBD1, 5 bases. Germline loops: CDR1 SGHRS, CDR2 YFSETQ. This CDR3 has 16 residues. The V end lost 4 bases, the J end lost 2 bases, and 15 bases lay between the germline ends. CDR3 region: CASSPRITGNTGELFF. As DNA, the CDR3 is TGCGCCAGCAGCCCCCGAATTACAGGCAACACCGGGGAGCTGTTTTTT.

The table lists this clone with a count of one. The V gene is TRBV7-9, the J gene TRBJ1-2, with 7 bases lining up with TRBD1. Losses at the gene ends were 5 bases for V and 5 bases for J; bases not matched to a gene: 11. The CDR3 extends over 15 amino acids. Germline CDR1 SEHNR, CDR2 FQNEAQ (reference sequence). The CDR3 reads CASSPWDSNNYGYTF. In DNA, the CDR3 is TGTGCCAGCAGCCCGTGGGACAGCAACAATTATGGCTACACCTTC.

The rearrangement links TRBV5-6 to TRBJ1-1, with 8 bases lining up with TRBD1. CDR3 length: 16 residues. Germline values: CDR1 SGHDT, CDR2 YYEEEE. V lost 0 bases, J lost 1 base, and 5 bases stayed unmatched. For the CDR3, the DNA is TGTGCCAGCAGCTTGGTCGCCGGACAGGGGAACACTGAAGCTTTCTTT. Translated: CASSLVAGQGNTEAFF.

This clone was seen more than once but under ten times. The chain uses TRBV7-2 and TRBJ1-2, with 10 bases aligning to TRBD1. Germline CDR1 reads SGHTA; CDR2 reads FQGNSA. Trimming cost V 5 bases and J 7 bases; bases outside gene matches: 10. The CDR3 is made up of 15 amino acids. CDR3: CASSPPGQGRGGYTF. The CDR3 nucleotides read TGTGCCAGCAGCCCCCCGGGACAGGGGCGGGGTGGCTACACCTTC.

The rearrangement uses TRBV6-5 and TRBJ2-5; no definite D call. The V gene's germline CDR1 is MNHEY and CDR2 SVGAGI. There are 14 residues in the CDR3. Trimming removed 0 bases at V and 2 bases at J, with 7 bases between. The CDR3: CASSYSAVQETQYF. The CDR3 nucleotides are TGTGCCAGCAGTTACTCCGCAGTTCAAGAGACCCAGTACTTC.

With respect to this clone: Relative to the germline gene, one junction end is altered; a read error may explain this. This chain connects TRBV7-7 to TRBJ2-1; D call uncertain. Germline V gene sequence: CDR1 SSHAT, CDR2 FNYEAQ (reference sequence). The CDR3 extends over 13 amino acids. CDR3 region: CASSFGNYNEQFF. The CDR3, as DNA: TGTGCTAGCAGCTTTGGCAATTACAATGAGCAGTTCTTC.